This T cell receptor (beta chain) was captured in a study of identical twins. Study-level points and caveats: The study drew conclusions from cross-sectional statistical analysis, not from following the same donors.

This clonotype has a count of ten or more. Antigen specificity is unknown. TCRdb independently ran MiXCR on the 5' RACE reads; one entry per CDR3 protein. Of roughly 710,000 distinct CDR3 sequences listed, around 6% are singletons. The CDR3 covers 13 residues. CDR1 and CDR2 from the germline V gene are MNHEY and SMNVEV (reference sequence). Trimming left V 2 bases short and J 5 bases short, with 9 bases between. J is TRBJ2-5 and V is TRBV27, with D unclear. The sample taken for sequencing was naive T cells sorted from blood. This receptor was obtained from a man aged 18 to 30 in good health. The CDR3 region has the DNA TGTGCCAGCAGTTTAGGGTGGGCGGAGACCCAGTACTTC. Amino acid sequence: CASSLGWAETQYF.